This TCR beta chain was observed in a study of T cells after yellow fever vaccination. Germline CDR1 is SGHTA and CDR2 is FQGNSA. With V trimmed by 5 bases and J by 0 bases, 6 bases remained unmatched. This CDR3 has 15 residues. The table lists this clonotype with a few counts. TCRdb fed the 5' RACE reads into MiXCR, producing one record per CDR3 protein. The sample records around 260,000 distinct CDR3 sequences, roughly 5.2% being singletons. The TCR was taken from a man between 18 and 35 years old who received the YFV17D yellow fever vaccine. The sequencing here drew on CD4+ T cells sorted from PBMCs, taken on the day of the yellow fever booster vaccination. J is TRBJ1-1 and V is TRBV7-2; TRBD1 matches at 7 bases. The CDR3 nucleotides read TGTGCCAGCAGCCCACAGACAGGGTTGAACACTGAAGCTTTCTTT. Its translation is CASSPQTGLNTEAFF.